The rows below give T cell receptor beta chains drawn from one sample of a study of blood T cell repertoires in COVID-19. Clones were read by immunoSEQ multiplex PCR, and TCRdb kept only the in-frame ones, dropping some. This sample has 150,000 to 170,000 clones, with roughly 83% found just once. Specimen: peripheral blood. These receptors were collected from a woman aged 60 to 75 with COVID-19, enrolled during active disease. The CDR3 runs from the conserved cysteine through the conserved F or W. D genes are given only for firm matches. For some rows the clone size is stated as once, few or many, or as a class when expanded; others skip it.

V gene	clone size	J gene	D gene	CDR3 DNA	CDR3 protein
TRBV12-5	-	TRBJ2-7	TRBD2	TGTGCTAGTGGTTTGGCCGTCGGACTAGCGGGAAGATCCTCCTACGAGCAGTACTTC	CASGLAVGLAGRSSYEQYF
TRBV7-2	-	TRBJ2-3	TRBD2	TGTGCCAGCAGCTCCAGGCGTCTAGCGGGAGCTCCTAGCACAGATACGCAGTATTTT	CASSSRRLAGAPSTDTQYF
TRBV6-6	-	TRBJ1-1	TRBD1	TGTGCCAGCAGGCTTCAGGGGGAGACTGAAGCTTTCTTT	CASRLQGETEAFF
TRBV18	-	TRBJ1-6	-	TGTGCCAGCTCCCAGGATGATACTTATATGAATTCACCCCTCCACTTT	CASSQDDTYMNSPLHF
TRBV14	-	TRBJ2-6	TRBD2	TGTGCCAGCAGCCCCGGGGGGTTCTCCGGGGCCAACGTCCTGACTTTC	CASSPGGFSGANVLTF
TRBV2	-	TRBJ2-1	TRBD2	TGTGCCAGCAGTTCTGGGACTAGCGGATACAATGAGCAGTTCTTC	CASSSGTSGYNEQFF
TRBV19	-	TRBJ2-1	TRBD2	TGTGCCAGTAAACTTCCGGGACTAAGCAATGAGCAGTTCTTC	CASKLPGLSNEQFF
TRBV3-1/TRBV3-2	once	TRBJ1-1	-	TGTGCCAGCAGCCCCCGACAGGTAACTGAAGCTTTCTTT	CASSPRQVTEAFF
TRBV3-1/TRBV3-2	few	TRBJ1-2	-	TGTGCCAGCAGCGTGCGACCGGGATCCATTAACTATGGCTACACCTTC	CASSVRPGSINYGYTF
TRBV6-1	-	TRBJ1-3	-	TGTGCCAGCAGTGAAGTCTTCCGGAGCTCTGGAAACACCATATATTTT	CASSEVFRSSGNTIYF
TRBV5-1	-	TRBJ1-2	-	TGCGCCAGCAGCCGGGGTGGGAACGAAGACTACACCTTC	CASSRGGNEDYTF
TRBV12-5	-	TRBJ2-1	TRBD1	TGTGCTAGTGGTTTTGCCGCCGGGACAGGGGACGACAATGAGCAGTTCTTC	CASGFAAGTGDDNEQFF
TRBV19	-	TRBJ2-1	-	TGTGCCAGTAGTAGCGGGGGACAGGTTTACAATGAGCAGTTCTTC	CASSSGGQVYNEQFF
TRBV27	-	TRBJ1-4	-	TGTGCCAGCAGTCCATTGGACAGTAATGAAAAACTGTTTTTT	CASSPLDSNEKLFF
TRBV6-5	few	TRBJ1-1	TRBD1	TGTGCCAGCAGTTACCCGACAGGGGGTAACACTGAAGCTTTCTTT	CASSYPTGGNTEAFF
TRBV7-9	-	TRBJ1-1	-	TGTGCCAGCAGCTTAAGGTCACAGGGCCACATGAACACTGAAGCTTTCTTT	CASSLRSQGHMNTEAFF
TRBV6-5	once	TRBJ2-2	-	TGTGCCAGCAGGGGGAGCCCGGTGTCCGGGGAGCTGTTTTTT	CASRGSPVSGELFF
TRBV14	-	TRBJ1-1	-	TGTGCCAGCAGCCACCGACAATTCACTGAAGCTTTCTTT	CASSHRQFTEAFF